What follows are 18 T cell receptor beta chains derived from one specimen sequenced in a study of CD8+ T cells in alopecia areata. As the sequencing template, cDNA was produced by extracting RNA and reverse transcribing it. Only in-frame clones appear in the TCRdb table, and some are missing; sequencing was by immunoSEQ multiplex PCR. The sample lists 98,000 or so clones; 55% to 60% were seen once. Material for sequencing was NKG2D-low CD8+ T cells sorted from blood. These receptors were taken from a human donor with alopecia areata.

The count of this clone is one. At one of its ends the junction is not consistent with the germline gene, which may arise from a read error. V and J are TRBV7-9 and TRBJ2-7; D is possibly TRBD2 (5 bases). This CDR3 has 12 amino acids. The germline CDR1 and CDR2 sequences are SEHNR and FQNEAQ (reference sequence). CDR3 residues: CASSQDSDEQYF. In nucleotides, the CDR3 is TGTGCCAGCAGCCAGGACTCCGACGAGCAGTACTTC. The full variable domain, rest sourced from reference TRBV7-9 and TRBJ2-7, is DTGVSQNPRHKITKRGQNVTFRCDPISEHNRLYWYRQTLGQGPEFLTYFQNEAQLEKSRLLSDRFSAERPKGSFSTLEIQRTEQGDSAMYLCASSQDSDEQYFGPGTRLTVT.

The chain recombines TRBV28 with TRBJ1-2; D gene ambiguous. Germline values: CDR1 MDHEN, CDR2 SYDVKM. The CDR3 spans 16 residues. V lost 6 bases and J lost 0, with 17 bases in between. CDR3 amino acids: CASRHTPIQSNYGYTF. The CDR3 DNA reads TGTGCCAGCAGACATACTCCAATTCAGTCTAACTATGGCTACACCTTC.

The chain couples TRBV13 to TRBJ2-7; 8 nucleotides line up with TRBD2. Germline V CDR1 and CDR2: PRHDT, FYEKMQ (reference sequence). V dropped 3 bases and J dropped 5; count of bases not matched to a gene: 12. This CDR3 contains 16 residues. DNA for the CDR3: TGTGCCAGCAGCTTTTTTTTGGGCGGGAGGCACGACGAGCAGTACTTC. It specifies CASSFFLGGRHDEQYF.

This sequence joins TRBV7-9 and TRBJ1-2; D perhaps matches TRBD1 (6 bases). Germline CDR1 reads SEHNR; CDR2 reads FQNEAQ (reference sequence). This CDR3 is 14 amino acids long. The V gene lost 5 bases and the J gene lost 4 bases, with 14 bases spanning the gap. The CDR3 loop is CASSRGQSVYGYTF. DNA of the CDR3: TGTGCCAGCAGCCGCGGACAGAGCGTCTATGGCTACACCTTC.

The rearrangement joins TRBV27 to TRBJ2-1, with a weak D call TRBD2 (6 bases). Trimming pared 5 bases from V and 7 bases from J, leaving 21 bases between. Germline-derived CDR1 and CDR2 are MNHEY and SMNVEV (reference sequence). The CDR3 totals 16 residues. The CDR3 here is CASSLGGKTSRNEQFF. Here the CDR3 DNA reads TGTGCCAGCAGTCTCGGAGGGAAAACCTCTCGGAATGAGCAGTTCTTC.

This rearrangement joins TRBV7-6 to TRBJ2-7, with D unclear. Germline CDR1 and CDR2: SGHVS and FNYEAQ. This CDR3 is built from 12 residues. Trimming stripped 5 bases from V and 7 bases from J, with 12 bases between. CDR3: CASSLTSQEQYF. The DNA for the CDR3 is TGTGCCAGCAGCCTAACCTCACAGGAGCAGTACTTC. Using reference TRBV7-6 and TRBJ2-7 for the parts outside the CDR3, the full variable domain is GAGVSQSPRYKVTKRGQDVALRCDPISGHVSLYWYRQALGQGPEFLTYFNYEAQQDKSGLPNDRFSAERPEGSISTLTIQRTEQRDSAMYRCASSLTSQEQYFGPGTRLTVT.

The J gene is TRBJ1-5, the V gene TRBV23-1; unclear D gene. TRBV23-1 is identified as an open reading frame with a role that is uncertain. V lost 11 bases, J lost 0 bases, and 14 bases lay in between. This CDR3 has 14 amino acids. The CDR3 loop reads CAHLGGISNQPQHF. CDR3 sequence (DNA): TGCGCCCATTTGGGAGGGATTAGCAATCAGCCCCAGCATTTT.

The chain joins TRBV7-9 to TRBJ2-7, with 7 bases aligning to TRBD2. The CDR3 totals 14 residues. CDR1 and CDR2 from the germline V gene are SEHNR and FQNEAQ (reference sequence). V gave up 4 bases and J gave up 3 bases; unmatched junction bases: 6. The CDR3 loop reads CASSSGRNVYEQYF. Here the CDR3 DNA reads TGTGCCAGCAGCTCCGGGAGGAACGTCTACGAGCAGTACTTC.

The V call is TRBV25-1, the J call TRBJ1-1; unclear D gene. From germline, CDR1 is MGHDK and CDR2 SYGVNS. The V and J ends lost 3 bases and 8 bases respectively, with 19 bases between them. The CDR3 consists of 15 residues. The CDR3, as DNA: TGTGCCAGCAGTGACCGACATTCCGGGCTTATAGAAGCTTTCTTT. Translation gives CASSDRHSGLIEAFF.

The chain couples TRBV29-1 to TRBJ2-1, with D perhaps TRBD1 or TRBD2 (5 bases each). V lost 7 bases to trimming and J lost 2 bases, with 12 bases between them. This CDR3 region has 13 residues. Germline V gives CDR1 SQVTM, CDR2 ANQGSEA. The CDR3 loop reads CSAGTVPYNEQFF. CDR3 nucleotide sequence: TGCAGCGCTGGGACGGTGCCCTACAATGAGCAGTTCTTC.

This chain links TRBV5-6 with TRBJ1-2; D unresolved. Germline V gives CDR1 SGHDT, CDR2 YYEEEE. This CDR3 is built from 16 residues. V lost 4 bases and J lost 0, with 16 bases in between. The CDR3 nucleotides read TGTGCCAGCAGCCAGGACCGCGACAACTCTAACTATGGCTACACCTTC. As protein: CASSQDRDNSNYGYTF.

The CDR3 is CASSLGTSGYEQYF. CDR3 coding DNA: TGTGCCAGCAGCCTAGGGACGTCAGGCTACGAGCAGTACTTC. The chain combines TRBV27 with TRBJ2-7; D possibly matches TRBD1 or TRBD2 (5 bases each). From germline, CDR1 is MNHEY and CDR2 SMNVEV (reference sequence). V dropped 6 bases and J dropped 3 bases, with 15 bases sitting between them. This CDR3 is 14 amino acids long.

The chain links TRBV27 to TRBJ2-2; D is possibly TRBD1 (6 bases). V lost 5 bases, J lost 7 bases, and 8 bases lay in between. This CDR3 spans 12 amino acids. Per germline, CDR1 MNHEY and CDR2 SMNVEV (reference sequence). The CDR3 here is CASSRDIGELFF. The CDR3 DNA follows: TGTGCCAGCAGTCGGGACATCGGGGAGCTGTTTTTT.

This CDR3 reads CASSQNFPGEGYEQYF. CDR3 nucleotide sequence: TGCGCCAGCAGCCAGAACTTCCCAGGGGAGGGCTACGAGCAGTACTTC. J is TRBJ2-7 and V is TRBV4-1, with a possible D match to TRBD2 (7 bases). Germline-derived CDR1 and CDR2 are MGHRA and YSYEKL. V was clipped by 3 bases and J by 3 bases, with 18 bases between them. The length of the CDR3 is 16 residues.

This clone was picked up one time. The V and J genes are TRBV5-1 and TRBJ2-1; 9 nucleotides align to TRBD2. The CDR3 length is 17 residues. CDR1 is SGHRS and CDR2 is YFSETQ in the germline V gene. The J segment lost 7 bases and the V segment lost 5 bases, leaving 16 bases of the junction unmatched. CDR3 residues: CASRDHLLAGMGNEQFF. The CDR3 nucleotides are TGCGCCAGCAGGGACCATTTACTAGCGGGCATGGGGAATGAGCAGTTCTTC.

In DNA, the CDR3 is TGTGCCAGCAGCCCCACCCGGACTAGCGGGAGAACTCGCACCGGGGAGCTGTTTTTT. This gives the protein CASSPTRTSGRTRTGELFF. V and J are TRBV9 and TRBJ2-2, with TRBD2 matching over 13 bases. The V gene's germline CDR1 is SGDLS and CDR2 YYNGEE. V lost 4 bases, J lost 4 bases, and 13 bases stayed unmatched. The CDR3 extends over 19 amino acids. Full variable domain (remainder filled in from reference TRBV9 and TRBJ2-2): DSGVTQTPKHLITATGQRVTLRCSPRSGDLSVYWYQQSLDQGLQFLIQYYNGEERAKGNILERFSAQQFPDLHSELNLSSLELGDSALYFCASSPTRTSGRTRTGELFFGEGSRLTVL.

The chain is built from TRBV9 and TRBJ1-1; D is ambiguous. The CDR3 is 12 amino acids. Germline V gene lookup returns CDR1 SGDLS and CDR2 YYNGEE. Trimming removed 0 bases at V and 6 bases at J, with 6 bases between. CDR3: CASSVGGSEAFF. As DNA, the CDR3 is TGTGCCAGCAGCGTAGGGGGATCTGAAGCTTTCTTT.

The J gene is TRBJ2-7, the V gene TRBV7-9; a weak D match, TRBD1 (5 bases). There are 12 residues in the CDR3. Trimming took off 5 bases at V and 3 bases at J, with 8 bases between the two ends. The germline V gene has CDR1 SEHNR and CDR2 FQNEAQ (reference sequence). Written as DNA, the CDR3 is TGTGCCAGCAGCCACGACAGCTACGAGCAGTACTTC. Translating it yields CASSHDSYEQYF.